A single sample gave rise to the 3 T cell receptor beta chains below, sequenced in a study of T cell responses to AZD1222 COVID-19 vaccine. TCRdb keeps only in-frame clones here, not all; method: immunoSEQ multiplex PCR. This sample has approximately 200,000 clones, with 91% found just once. Source: peripheral blood, taken 28 days after the second AZD1222 dose. All receptors come from an adult who received the AZD1222 COVID-19 vaccine.

The chain couples TRBV3-1 (or the pseudogene TRBV3-2) to TRBJ1-4; TRBD1 aligns across 9 bases. From germline, CDR1 is LGHDT and CDR2 YNNKEL (reference sequence). V gave up 1 base and J gave up 4 bases; unmatched junction bases: 7. The length of the CDR3 is 17 residues. The CDR3 DNA follows: TGTGCCAGCAGCCAAGTTTTAGGACAGGGGAGTAATGAAAAACTGTTTTTT. This gives the protein CASSQVLGQGSNEKLFF.

The gene calls are TRBV7-8 and TRBJ1-2; D may be TRBD1 (5 bases). Germline CDR1 is SGHVS and CDR2 is FQNEAQ. The CDR3 has 13 amino acids. The V end lost 5 bases, the J end lost 8 bases, and 15 bases lay between the germline ends. CDR3 in amino acids: CASSATGAIGYTF. The CDR3 DNA follows: TGTGCCAGCAGCGCTACCGGGGCTATAGGCTACACCTTC.

This sequence joins TRBV5-6 and TRBJ1-1; D is undetermined. The CDR3 runs 13 residues. Per germline, CDR1 SGHDT and CDR2 YYEEEE. V lost 2 bases and J lost 8, with 13 bases in between. CDR3: CASSLTLGSEAFF. DNA for the CDR3: TGTGCCAGCAGCTTAACACTGGGGTCCGAAGCTTTCTTT.